The clone carrying this T cell receptor (beta chain) came up a few times. Antigen unknown. The donors formed part of the approximately 110-subject validation cohort, distinct from the approximately 670-subject first cohort. These data belong to a study of cytomegalovirus exposure and HLA in healthy donors. The CDR3 is 15 amino acids. CDR1 and CDR2 (germline): SGHAT, FQNNGV. With 5 bases removed from V and 3 bases from J, the gap between germline ends came to 17 bases. Study results and caveats: Rare TCR sequences dominated, though some public TCRs recurred in many donors. A later analysis found first-cohort TCR clusters tended to co-occur in the 130 or so validation repertoires.

Sequenced by immunoSEQ multiplex PCR; TCRdb stores in-frame clones only, minus some. Counted here are about 89,000 clones, roughly 84% occurring once; the ten biggest clones make up 12%. The chain joins TRBV11-2 to TRBJ2-7, with D possibly TRBD2 on 6 matching bases. The TCR comes from a woman younger than 35 in good health and CMV-seropositive. Material: PBMCs. The CDR3 protein is CASSPSAQPNYEQYF. The CDR3 DNA is TGTGCCAGCAGCCCTAGCGCCCAGCCTAACTACGAGCAGTACTTC.